Here is one T cell receptor (beta chain) with its context. Its antigen is not yet known. No much larger clonotype is one base removed from it; base qualities were not supplied. This record belongs to a study of OX40 agonist ivuxolimab in advanced cancers. Regarding the research as a whole: Ivuxolimab, which targeted the costimulatory receptor OX40 (CD134), was an agonistic, fully human IgG2 monoclonal antibody. Intravenous ivuxolimab was administered to patients every 2 weeks at six dose levels: 0.01, 0.1, 0.3, 1.5, 3 and 10 mg/kg. Of the roughly 50 dose-escalation patients, hepatocellular carcinoma was present in roughly 19, melanoma in roughly 15, renal cell carcinoma in 9 and head and neck cancer in 9. In the dose-escalation cohort, around four fifths of patients were male, and the mean age was around 60 years, with a range of about 23 to 90. Prior anti-PD-1, anti-PD-L1 or anti-CTLA-4 therapy was permitted, and checkpoint inhibitors had been received by 40% to 50% of dose-escalation patients. Three dose-escalation patients achieved partial responses, one with hepatocellular carcinoma and two with cutaneous melanoma. Peripheral TCRbeta sequencing aimed to test whether ivuxolimab altered TCR sequence diversity and caused clonal T-cell expansion. The paper describes the monotherapy dose-escalation part (N of about 57 patients) of the phase I trial of ivuxolimab. The study at large found these results: After ivuxolimab, expanded clones were on average more numerous among CD8+ T cells than among CD4+ T cells. The antigen specificity of the clonally expanded peripheral T cells was not determined. Partial responders in the 0.1-3.0 mg/kg groups had among the lowest normalized peripheral clonal expansion, especially among CD8+ T cells. Low levels of normalized T-cell clonal expansion were also seen in some patients who did not respond. At doses from 0.1 to 3.0 mg/kg, clonal expansion was seen in both CD4+ and CD8+ blood T cells between baseline and week 6.

The CDR3 holds 13 amino acids from the cysteine to the phenylalanine. The only DNA kept is the CDR3, 39 bases in frame from the first base. V drops 5 bases and J drops 2 bases, leaving 8 bases in between. The CDR1 and CDR2 encoded by the germline V gene are SGHTA and FQGNSA. Genomic DNA was extracted from sorted cells for sequencing of the TCRbeta CDR3 region. The immunoSEQ Assay was used for sequencing of TCRbeta CDR3 regions. TCRdb re-hosts the immuneACCESS table, in-frame sequences only. Its copies lack some clones; in the studies checked, an unresolved V gene accounts for under half of them, and the cause for the rest is not known. The sample table shows about 80,000 clones, and around nine tenths are seen once. 4% to 5% of the sample is in the top ten clones. Patients with a history of autoimmune disease or receiving systemic immunosuppression were excluded from the trial. Peripheral blood for TCR sequencing was drawn from every dose cohort at baseline, at cycle 4 day 1 and at cycle 7 day 1. Samples were obtained from an open-label, multicenter, first-in-human phase I dose-escalation trial of ivuxolimab. Adults with locally advanced or metastatic melanoma, renal cell carcinoma, hepatocellular carcinoma or head and neck squamous cell carcinoma were enrolled in the trial. Before TCR sequencing, CD4+ T cells and CD8+ T cells were sorted from peripheral blood as separate populations.

The TCR was taken from an adult with an advanced solid tumor such as melanoma, head and neck, liver or kidney cancer. Here the sequenced sample was CD4+ or CD8+ T cells sorted from blood, taken in a trial of the OX40 agonist ivuxolimab. The chain is assembled from TRBV7-2 and TRBJ2-3; no confident D gene assignment can be made. The DNA is as follows: TGTGCCAGCAGCAGTCAGAACACAGATACGCAGTATTTT. Its protein is CASSSQNTDTQYF.